These T cell receptor beta chains were read from a single sample in a study of T cell changes during pregnancy in multiple sclerosis. The method was immunoSEQ multiplex PCR; TCRdb's version includes in-frame clones alone and lacks a portion of them. The repertoire consists of 30,000 to 40,000 clones, with around 89% occurring once and the leading ten covering 5.5% to 7%. Source: CD8+ T cells from peripheral blood mononuclear cells, taken in the second trimester of pregnancy. All receptors derive from a female donor with multiple sclerosis, enrolled in a pregnancy study. The CDR3 runs from the conserved cysteine through the conserved F or W. The D gene is left open where the match is weak.

j_call | d_call | v_call | cdr3_nt | cdr3_aa
TRBJ2-1 | - | TRBV4-1 | TGCGCCAGCAGCCAGGGTGACTCGTTGGGGGGTGAGCAGTTCTTC | CASSQGDSLGGEQFF
TRBJ2-7 | TRBD2 | TRBV7-3 | TGTGCCAGCAGCTTACAAGCGGGAAGTGGCGAGCAGTACTTC | CASSLQAGSGEQYF
TRBJ2-3 | - | TRBV5-1 | TGCGCCAGCAGCTTGACCCTAAGACTAGAAGGAAGCACAGATACGCAGTATTTT | CASSLTLRLEGSTDTQYF
TRBJ2-6 | - | TRBV4-3 | TGCGCCAGCAGCACTCCCAGGGTCGATGGGGCCAACGTCCTGACTTTC | CASSTPRVDGANVLTF
TRBJ2-1 | - | TRBV19 | TGTGCCAGTAGTGTCGACTCGTACGTTTATCGCAATGAGCAGTTCTTC | CASSVDSYVYRNEQFF
TRBJ2-7 | TRBD2 | TRBV11-2 | TGTGCCAGCAGCTTAGCCCTAGCGGGAGCCTACGAGCAGTACTTC | CASSLALAGAYEQYF
TRBJ1-1 | - | TRBV7-9 | TGTGCCAGCAGCTACAGTAACACTGAAGCTTTCTTT | CASSYSNTEAFF
TRBJ2-7 | - | TRBV6-6 | TGTGCCAGCAGCCCCTTGGAGTACCACGAGCAGTACTTC | CASSPLEYHEQYF
TRBJ2-7 | TRBD2 | TRBV4-2 | TGTGCCAGCAGCCACTTCGTTGCGGGAGTAAAGAACTACGAGCAGTACTTC | CASSHFVAGVKNYEQYF
TRBJ2-7 | - | TRBV5-5 | TGTGCCAGCACCCCCTACCTAGGCGACTACGAGCAGTACTTC | CASTPYLGDYEQYF
TRBJ1-4 | - | TRBV5-1 | TGCGCCAGCAGCTTGGGTCAGGCAACTAATGAAAAACTGTTTTTT | CASSLGQATNEKLFF